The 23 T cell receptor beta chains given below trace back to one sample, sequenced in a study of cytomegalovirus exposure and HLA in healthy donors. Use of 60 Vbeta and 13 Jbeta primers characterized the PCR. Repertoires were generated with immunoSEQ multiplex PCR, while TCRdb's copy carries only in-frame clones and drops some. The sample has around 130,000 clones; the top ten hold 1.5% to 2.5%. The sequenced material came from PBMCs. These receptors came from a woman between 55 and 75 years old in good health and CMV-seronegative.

The CDR3 region has the DNA TGCGCCAGCAGCCAAGATCTCGGACAGGGGCGAGTTGGGGCAACTAATGAAAAACTGTTTTTT. It is translated as CASSQDLGQGRVGATNEKLFF. The chain combines TRBV4-1 with TRBJ1-4; TRBD1 matches 9 bases. The CDR3 is 21 amino acids. The germline V gene has CDR1 MGHRA and CDR2 YSYEKL. The trim removed 0 bases at V and 0 bases at J, leaving 14 bases unmatched.

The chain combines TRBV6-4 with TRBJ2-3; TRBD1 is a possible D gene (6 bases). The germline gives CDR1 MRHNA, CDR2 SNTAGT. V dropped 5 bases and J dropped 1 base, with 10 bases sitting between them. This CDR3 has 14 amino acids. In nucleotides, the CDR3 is TGTGCCAGCAGTACCCGACAGGGCACAGATACGCAGTATTTT. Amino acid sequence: CASSTRQGTDTQYF.

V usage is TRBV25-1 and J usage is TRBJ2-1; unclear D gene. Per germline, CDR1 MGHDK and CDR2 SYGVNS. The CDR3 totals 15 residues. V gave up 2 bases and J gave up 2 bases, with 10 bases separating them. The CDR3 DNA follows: TGTGCCAGCAGTGAAGGAGACTTAGCCTACAATGAGCAGTTCTTC. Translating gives CASSEGDLAYNEQFF.

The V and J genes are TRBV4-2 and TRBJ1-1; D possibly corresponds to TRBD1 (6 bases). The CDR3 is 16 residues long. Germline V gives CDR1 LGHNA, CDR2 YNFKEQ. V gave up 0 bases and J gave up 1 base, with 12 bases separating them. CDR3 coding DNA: TGTGCCAGCAGCCAAGATCTTACAGGGCGGAACACTGAAGCTTTCTTT. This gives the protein CASSQDLTGRNTEAFF.

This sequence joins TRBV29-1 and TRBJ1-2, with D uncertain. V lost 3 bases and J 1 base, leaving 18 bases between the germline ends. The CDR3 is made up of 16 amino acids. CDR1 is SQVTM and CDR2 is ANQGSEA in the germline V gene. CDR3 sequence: CSVDEQRALLNYGYTF. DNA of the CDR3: TGCAGCGTTGATGAGCAGAGGGCACTGCTTAACTATGGCTACACCTTC.

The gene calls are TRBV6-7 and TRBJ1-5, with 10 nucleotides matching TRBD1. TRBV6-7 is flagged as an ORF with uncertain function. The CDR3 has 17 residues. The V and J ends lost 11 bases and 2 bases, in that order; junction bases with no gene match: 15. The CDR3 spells CAHSRDRGPSGNQPQHF. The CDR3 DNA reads TGTGCCCATTCACGTGACAGGGGGCCATCTGGCAATCAGCCCCAGCATTTT.

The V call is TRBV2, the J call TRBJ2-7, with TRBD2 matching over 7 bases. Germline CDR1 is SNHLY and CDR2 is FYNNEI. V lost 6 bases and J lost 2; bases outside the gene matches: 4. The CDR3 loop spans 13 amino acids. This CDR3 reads CASRWREPYEQYF. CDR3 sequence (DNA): TGTGCCAGCAGATGGCGGGAGCCCTACGAGCAGTACTTC.

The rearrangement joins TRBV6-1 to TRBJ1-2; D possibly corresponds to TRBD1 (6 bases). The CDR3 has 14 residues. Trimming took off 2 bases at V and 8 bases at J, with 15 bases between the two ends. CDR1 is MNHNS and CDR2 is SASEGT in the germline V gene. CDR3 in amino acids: CASSEPGRGRGYTF. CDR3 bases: TGTGCCAGCAGTGAACCAGGCAGGGGAAGAGGCTACACCTTC.

CDR3 residues: CASRGHNTGELFF. The CDR3 nucleotides are TGCGCCAGCAGGGGACACAACACCGGGGAGCTGTTTTTT. V and J are TRBV10-1 and TRBJ2-2; TRBD1 might be the D (6 bases). CDR3 length: 13 amino acids. Germline V gives CDR1 WNHNN, CDR2 SYGVQD (reference sequence). Trimming cost V 6 bases and J 2 bases, with 7 bases left between them.

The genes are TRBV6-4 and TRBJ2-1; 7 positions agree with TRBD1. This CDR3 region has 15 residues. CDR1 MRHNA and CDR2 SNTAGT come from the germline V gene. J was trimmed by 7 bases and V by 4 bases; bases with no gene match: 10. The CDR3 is CASSASQGVWNEQFF. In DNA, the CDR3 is TGTGCCAGCAGTGCTAGCCAGGGGGTATGGAATGAGCAGTTCTTC.

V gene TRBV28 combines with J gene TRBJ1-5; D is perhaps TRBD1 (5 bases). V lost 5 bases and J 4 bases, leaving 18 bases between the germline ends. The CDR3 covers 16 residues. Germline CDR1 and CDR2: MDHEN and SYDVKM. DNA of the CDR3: TGTGCCAGCAGTCTGAGGACAATCATAGGGAATCAGCCCCAGCATTTT. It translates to CASSLRTIIGNQPQHF.

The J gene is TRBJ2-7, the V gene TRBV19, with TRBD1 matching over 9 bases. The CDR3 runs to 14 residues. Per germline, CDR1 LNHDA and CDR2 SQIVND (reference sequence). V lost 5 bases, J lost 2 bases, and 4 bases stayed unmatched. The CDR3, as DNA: TGTGCCAGTAGTCCCGGGACAGGGACCTACGAGCAGTACTTC. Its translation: CASSPGTGTYEQYF. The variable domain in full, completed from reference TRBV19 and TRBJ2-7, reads DGGITQSPKYLFRKEGQNVTLSCEQNLNHDAMYWYRQDPGQGLRLIYYSQIVNDFQKGDIAEGYSVSREKKESFPLTVTSAQKNPTAFYLCASSPGTGTYEQYFGPGTRLTVT.

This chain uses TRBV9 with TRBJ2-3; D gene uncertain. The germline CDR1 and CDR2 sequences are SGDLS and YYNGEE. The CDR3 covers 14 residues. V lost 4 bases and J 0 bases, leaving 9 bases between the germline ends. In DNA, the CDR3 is TGTGCCAGCAGCCTAAAGAGTAGCACAGATACGCAGTATTTT. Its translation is CASSLKSSTDTQYF.

Here the CDR3 DNA reads TGTGCCATCACTCGGGACAGGGACACAGATACGCAGTATTTT. Encoded protein: CAITRDRDTDTQYF. V and J are TRBV27 and TRBJ2-3, with 9 positions matching TRBD1. CDR1 and CDR2 (germline): MNHEY, SMNVEV (reference sequence). CDR3 size: 14 residues. Germline trimming cut 10 bases from V and 2 bases from J; bases unmatched to any gene: 7.

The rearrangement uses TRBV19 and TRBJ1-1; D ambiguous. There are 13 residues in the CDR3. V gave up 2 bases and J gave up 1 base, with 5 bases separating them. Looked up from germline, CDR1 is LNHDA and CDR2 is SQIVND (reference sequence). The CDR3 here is CASSISQNTEAFF. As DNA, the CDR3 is TGTGCCAGTAGTATATCACAGAACACTGAAGCTTTCTTT.

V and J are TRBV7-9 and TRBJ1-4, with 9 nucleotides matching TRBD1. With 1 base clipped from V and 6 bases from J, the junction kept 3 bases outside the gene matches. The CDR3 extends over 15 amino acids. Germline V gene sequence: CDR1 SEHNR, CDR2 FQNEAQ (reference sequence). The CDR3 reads CASSLGDREDEKLFF. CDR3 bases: TGTGCCAGCAGCTTAGGGGACAGGGAGGATGAAAAACTGTTTTTT.

CDR3 bases: TGTGCCAGCAGCCAAGGGGGCGCGGGGAATCAGCCCCAGCATTTT. It yields the protein CASSQGGAGNQPQHF. The chain is built from TRBV7-8 and TRBJ1-5; TRBD1 matches 7 bases. The V gene's germline CDR1 is SGHVS and CDR2 FQNEAQ. The CDR3 contains 15 residues. Losses at the gene ends were 5 bases for V and 4 bases for J; bases not matched to a gene: 8.

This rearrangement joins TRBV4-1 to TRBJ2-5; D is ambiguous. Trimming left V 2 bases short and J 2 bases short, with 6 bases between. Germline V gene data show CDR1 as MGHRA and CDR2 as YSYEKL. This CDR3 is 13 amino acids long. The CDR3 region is CASSQLLQETQYF. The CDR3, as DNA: TGCGCCAGCAGCCAACTACTTCAAGAGACCCAGTACTTC.

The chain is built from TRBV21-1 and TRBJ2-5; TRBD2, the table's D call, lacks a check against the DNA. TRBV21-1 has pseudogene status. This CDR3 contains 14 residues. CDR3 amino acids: CASSKVAPPVTQYF. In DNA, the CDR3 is TGTGCCAGCAGCAAAGTAGCTCCCCCGGTCACCCAGTACTTC.

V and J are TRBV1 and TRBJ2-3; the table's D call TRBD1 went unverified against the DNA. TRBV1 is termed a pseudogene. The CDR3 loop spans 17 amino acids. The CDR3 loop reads CTSSHDTHRVYTDTQYF. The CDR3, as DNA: TGCACCAGCAGCCACGACACCCACAGGGTATACACAGATACGCAGTATTTT.

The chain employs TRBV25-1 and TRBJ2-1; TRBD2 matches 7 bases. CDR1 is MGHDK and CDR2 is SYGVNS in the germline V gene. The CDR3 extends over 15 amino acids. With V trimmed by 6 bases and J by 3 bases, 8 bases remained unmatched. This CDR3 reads CASRQSGGNYNEQFF. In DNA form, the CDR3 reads TGTGCCAGCAGACAATCGGGGGGAAACTACAATGAGCAGTTCTTC.

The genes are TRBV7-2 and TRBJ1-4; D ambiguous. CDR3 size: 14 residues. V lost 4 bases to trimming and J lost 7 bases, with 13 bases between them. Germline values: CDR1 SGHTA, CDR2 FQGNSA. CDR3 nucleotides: TGTGCCAGCAGCTCCCCGGGCGGGAGTGAAAAACTGTTTTTT. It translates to CASSSPGGSEKLFF. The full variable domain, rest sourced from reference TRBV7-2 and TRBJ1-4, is GAGVSQSPSNKVTEKGKDVELRCDPISGHTALYWYRQSLGQGLEFLIYFQGNSAPDKSGLPSDRFSAERTGGSVSTLTIQRTQQEDSAVYLCASSSPGGSEKLFFGSGTQLSVL.

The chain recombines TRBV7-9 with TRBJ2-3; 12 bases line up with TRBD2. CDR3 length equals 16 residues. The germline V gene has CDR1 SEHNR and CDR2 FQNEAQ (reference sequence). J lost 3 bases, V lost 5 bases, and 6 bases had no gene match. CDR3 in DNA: TGTGCCAGCAGCCTACTAGCGGGAGGTTCGACAGATACGCAGTATTTT. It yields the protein CASSLLAGGSTDTQYF.